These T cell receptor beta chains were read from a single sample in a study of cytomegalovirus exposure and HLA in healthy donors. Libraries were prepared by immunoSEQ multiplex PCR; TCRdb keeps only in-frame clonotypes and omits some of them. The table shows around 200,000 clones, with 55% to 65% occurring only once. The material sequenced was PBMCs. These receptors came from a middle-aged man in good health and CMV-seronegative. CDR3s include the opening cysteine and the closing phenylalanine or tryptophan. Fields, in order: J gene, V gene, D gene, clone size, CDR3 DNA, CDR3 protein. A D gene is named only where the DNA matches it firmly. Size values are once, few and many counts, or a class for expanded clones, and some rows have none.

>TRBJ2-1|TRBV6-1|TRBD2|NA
TGTGCCAGCAGTGAAGCGCCCAGCCTAGCGGGGGGGTTATACAATGAGCAGTTCTTC
CASSEAPSLAGGLYNEQFF
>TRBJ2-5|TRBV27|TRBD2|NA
TGTGCCAGCAGTCAGACTAGCGGGTGGGAAGAGACCCAGTACTTC
CASSQTSGWEETQYF
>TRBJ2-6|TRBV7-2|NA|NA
TGTGCCAGCAGCCCCTCAGGTTCAGGGGCCAACGTCCTGACTTTC
CASSPSGSGANVLTF
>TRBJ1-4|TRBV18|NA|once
TGTGCCAGCTCGACCGCTCCAGGGTCAACTAATGAAAAACTGTTTTTT
CASSTAPGSTNEKLFF
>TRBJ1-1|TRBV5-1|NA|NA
TGCGCCAGCAGCTTGGAAGGGGTCCCCCCAGGGACTGAAGCTTTCTTT
CASSLEGVPPGTEAFF
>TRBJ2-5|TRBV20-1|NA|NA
TGCAGTGCTCACATTGGAGAGACCCAGTACTTC
CSAHIGETQYF
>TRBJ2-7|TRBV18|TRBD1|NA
TGTGCCAGCTCACCTAATACAGGGGATTTCGAGCAGTACTTC
CASSPNTGDFEQYF
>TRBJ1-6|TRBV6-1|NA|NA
TGTGCCAGCAGTGAAGAACAGGTTCGGAATTCACCCCTCCACTTT
CASSEEQVRNSPLHF
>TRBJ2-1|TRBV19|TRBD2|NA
TGTGCCAGTAGTATACAGAAGACTAGCGGCTTTGGGCACAATGAGCAGTTCTTC
CASSIQKTSGFGHNEQFF
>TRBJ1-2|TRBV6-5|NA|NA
TGTGCCAGCAGTTACTTCAGTAACTATGGCTACACCTTC
CASSYFSNYGYTF
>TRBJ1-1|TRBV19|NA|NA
TGTGCCAGTAGGGCGGATATGAACACTGAAGCTTTCTTT
CASRADMNTEAFF
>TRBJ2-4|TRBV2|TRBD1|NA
TGTGCCAGCAGGGAGACAGGGGCTTTCCGGGCCAAAAACATTCAGTACTTC
CASRETGAFRAKNIQYF
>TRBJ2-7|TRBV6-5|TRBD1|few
TGTGCCAGCAGATCCCGGGACAGGGTTTCCTACGAGCAGTACTTC
CASRSRDRVSYEQYF
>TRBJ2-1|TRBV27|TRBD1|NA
TGTGCCAGCAGTTCCCGGGACAGTTCCTACAATGAGCAGTTCTTC
CASSSRDSSYNEQFF
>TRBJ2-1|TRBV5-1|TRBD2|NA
TGCGCCAGCAGCTTACTAGGACTAGCGGGAGTTGGGCAGTTCTTC
CASSLLGLAGVGQFF
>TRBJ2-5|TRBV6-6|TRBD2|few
TGTGCCAGCAGCATAGGGCGGGGGACCCAAGAGACCCAGTACTTC
CASSIGRGTQETQYF
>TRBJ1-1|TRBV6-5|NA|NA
TGTGCCAGCACCGCACCCTTAACGGGTGAAGCTTTCTTT
CASTAPLTGEAFF
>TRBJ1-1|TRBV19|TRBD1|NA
TGTGCCAGTAGACCCACAGGGGCGATAATGAACACTGAAGCTTTCTTT
CASRPTGAIMNTEAFF
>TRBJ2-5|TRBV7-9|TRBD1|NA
TGTTCCAGCAGCTTACGTACAGGGGCAGAGACCCAGTACTTC
CSSSLRTGAETQYF
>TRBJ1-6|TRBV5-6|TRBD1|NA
TGTGCCAGCAGCTCCTATGACAGGGCGAATAATTCACCCCTCCACTTT
CASSSYDRANNSPLHF
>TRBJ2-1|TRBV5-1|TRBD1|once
TGCGCCAGCAGCTTCGGGACAGGGGATCGTGAGCAGTTCTTC
CASSFGTGDREQFF
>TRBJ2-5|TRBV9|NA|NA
TGTGCCAGCAGCGTAGCCCCACAGCTCTCGGGGGCCCAGTACTTC
CASSVAPQLSGAQYF
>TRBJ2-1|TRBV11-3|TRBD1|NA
TGTGCCAGCAGCTTATATGCTGGACAGGGCTACAATGAGCAGTTCTTC
CASSLYAGQGYNEQFF
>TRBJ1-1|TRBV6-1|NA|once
TGTGCCAGCAGGAGGGGGAAAGACACTGAAGCTTTCTTT
CASRRGKDTEAFF
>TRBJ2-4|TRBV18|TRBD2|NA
TGTGCCAGCTCACCAGGGGAGGGTGAAGCCAAAAACATTCAGTACTTC
CASSPGEGEAKNIQYF
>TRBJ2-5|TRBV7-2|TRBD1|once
TGTGCCAGCAGCTTTGACAGGGAAGAGACCCAGTACTTC
CASSFDREETQYF
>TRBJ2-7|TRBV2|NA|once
TGTGCCAGCAAGTTCCAGGGGGGTACGGGTTACGAGCAGTACTTC
CASKFQGGTGYEQYF